These T cell receptor beta chains were read from a single sample in a study of CD8+CD57+ T cells in acquired aplastic anemia. From the reads, TCRdb called clonotypes with MiXCR, one entry per CDR3 protein. The table lists hundreds of thousands of distinct CDR3 sequences, 82% of them singletons, with approximately 40% in the top ten. Sample: sorted CD4+, CD8+, or CD8+CD57+ T cells (not recorded which) from PBMCs. These TCRs come from a human donor with aplastic anemia. CDR3s include the opening cysteine and the closing phenylalanine or tryptophan. A D gene is named only where the DNA matches it firmly. Only part of the rows carry a size: once, few, many, or a class if the clone is expanded.

V gene: TRBV7-8; J gene: TRBJ2-1; D gene: NA; clone size: NA; CDR3 DNA: TGTGCCAGCAGCTTAGCGGGAGGCCCCGAGAGCCAGTATCAGTTCTTC; CDR3 protein: CASSLAGGPESQYQFF
V gene: TRBV5-4; J gene: TRBJ1-2; D gene: NA; clone size: NA; CDR3 DNA: TGTGCCAGCAGCTTTACTAGCTATGGCTACACCTTC; CDR3 protein: CASSFTSYGYTF
V gene: TRBV7-6; J gene: TRBJ2-3; D gene: NA; clone size: NA; CDR3 DNA: TGTGCCAGCAGTGGGGAAAGAAATAAATCACCCCACTATTTT; CDR3 protein: CASSGERNKSPHYF
V gene: TRBV9; J gene: TRBJ2-3; D gene: TRBD2; clone size: NA; CDR3 DNA: TGTGCCAGCAGCTTAGCGGGAGGTCCCGAGAAGCCGTATTTT; CDR3 protein: CASSLAGGPEKPYF
V gene: TRBV7-2; J gene: TRBJ2-3; D gene: TRBD2; clone size: NA; CDR3 DNA: TGTGCCAGCAGCGCGGCCAGGACTAGCGATTTCAATGAGTTT; CDR3 protein: CASSAARTSDFNEF
V gene: TRBV7-9; J gene: TRBJ1-6; D gene: NA; clone size: NA; CDR3 DNA: TGTGCCAGCAGCTTCGTAGCGAGAACGACTAACGAGCAGCTCCACTTT; CDR3 protein: CASSFVARTTNEQLHF
V gene: TRBV7-2; J gene: TRBJ2-3; D gene: NA; clone size: NA; CDR3 DNA: TGTGCCAGCAGCGCCGGTTCTGGGTCACCCCACCATTTT; CDR3 protein: CASSAGSGSPHHF
V gene: TRBV7-3; J gene: TRBJ2-7; D gene: TRBD2; clone size: NA; CDR3 DNA: TGTGCCAGCAGCTGGGGCGGGGGGTTATACTATGGCTACTTC; CDR3 protein: CASSWGGGLYYGYF
V gene: TRBV7-8; J gene: TRBJ1-1; D gene: TRBD1; clone size: NA; CDR3 DNA: TGTGCCAGCAGCTTTGATCCGGACGGGACAGCTCAAGCTTTCTTT; CDR3 protein: CASSFDPDGTAQAFF
V gene: TRBV9; J gene: TRBJ2-3; D gene: NA; clone size: few; CDR3 DNA: TGTGCCAGCGGCTTAGCTGGAAACATTCAGTACTACTATTTT; CDR3 protein: CASGLAGNIQYYYF
V gene: TRBV5-6; J gene: TRBJ2-2; D gene: NA; clone size: NA; CDR3 DNA: TGTGCCAGCAGCTTGGAGAGGGAGAACGGGGAGCTGTTTTTT; CDR3 protein: CASSLERENGELFF
V gene: TRBV6-6; J gene: TRBJ1-3; D gene: NA; clone size: many; CDR3 DNA: TGTGCCAGCAGTTACAGGGGAGTAGGAAACACCATATATTTT; CDR3 protein: CASSYRGVGNTIYF
V gene: TRBV2; J gene: TRBJ2-5; D gene: TRBD1; clone size: NA; CDR3 DNA: TGTGCCAGCAGTGAAGCAGACAGGGGGGTCACCAGGGAGACCCAGTACTTC; CDR3 protein: CASSEADRGVTRETQYF
V gene: TRBV14; J gene: TRBJ2-3; D gene: NA; clone size: NA; CDR3 DNA: TGTGCCAGCAAGTTCACAGGGGAGGACGACGAGCAGTATTTT; CDR3 protein: CASKFTGEDDEQYF
V gene: TRBV7-2; J gene: TRBJ2-6; D gene: NA; clone size: NA; CDR3 DNA: TGTGCCAGCAGCTTAGCGGGTGGCTACGAGCAGTACGTCCTGACTTTC; CDR3 protein: CASSLAGGYEQYVLTF
V gene: TRBV9; J gene: TRBJ2-1; D gene: TRBD2; clone size: NA; CDR3 DNA: TGTGCCAGCAGCCCCGGCACCAGCGGGAGTAACCAGCAGTTCTTC; CDR3 protein: CASSPGTSGSNQQFF
V gene: TRBV7-9; J gene: TRBJ1-1; D gene: NA; clone size: NA; CDR3 DNA: TGTGCCAGCAGCTTAGATCTGACCGGGAAGACTGATGCTTTCTTT; CDR3 protein: CASSLDLTGKTDAFF
V gene: TRBV7-9; J gene: TRBJ2-3; D gene: NA; clone size: NA; CDR3 DNA: TGTGCCAGCTCGCACTTTTGGGATGGCGGGGAGCGGAAGTATTTT; CDR3 protein: CASSHFWDGGERKYF
V gene: TRBV9; J gene: TRBJ1-1; D gene: NA; clone size: NA; CDR3 DNA: TGTGCCAGCAGCTTAGGACTAGCGGGCACAGATACGCCTTTCTTT; CDR3 protein: CASSLGLAGTDTPFF
V gene: TRBV5-8; J gene: TRBJ2-5; D gene: NA; clone size: NA; CDR3 DNA: TGTGCCAGCAGCAGGAGCTCCGGCCAAGAGACCCAGTACTTC; CDR3 protein: CASSRSSGQETQYF
V gene: TRBV7-8; J gene: TRBJ2-5; D gene: NA; clone size: few; CDR3 DNA: TGTGCCACCAGCAGGGCCTCAAGCCAAGAGACGCAGTACTTC; CDR3 protein: CATSRASSQETQYF
V gene: TRBV7-8; J gene: TRBJ2-2; D gene: TRBD2; clone size: once; CDR3 DNA: TGTGCCAGCAGCTTAGCGGGAGGGAAGGACACGCGGGAGCTGTTTTTT; CDR3 protein: CASSLAGGKDTRELFF
V gene: TRBV5-1; J gene: TRBJ2-4; D gene: NA; clone size: NA; CDR3 DNA: TGTGCCAGCAGCTTGCGTTGGGACATTCAGTACTTC; CDR3 protein: CASSLRWDIQYF
V gene: TRBV11-2; J gene: TRBJ1-1; D gene: NA; clone size: NA; CDR3 DNA: TGTGCCAGCAGCCCAGATCAGGCAGGGAACACTGAAGCTTTCTTT; CDR3 protein: CASSPDQAGNTEAFF
V gene: TRBV15; J gene: TRBJ2-1; D gene: TRBD2; clone size: few; CDR3 DNA: TGTGCCACCAGCAGAGATCTGTCTAGCGGGAGTTCGTCTGAGCAGTTCTTC; CDR3 protein: CATSRDLSSGSSSEQFF
V gene: TRBV9; J gene: TRBJ1-1; D gene: NA; clone size: NA; CDR3 DNA: TGTGCCAGCAGCTTAGGGCCGACTACGAACACTGAAGCTTTCTTT; CDR3 protein: CASSLGPTTNTEAFF
V gene: TRBV11-1; J gene: TRBJ2-3; D gene: NA; clone size: once; CDR3 DNA: TGTGCCAGCAGCTTTGATTCGCTCTATACGCAGTATTTT; CDR3 protein: CASSFDSLYTQYF
V gene: TRBV19; J gene: TRBJ2-3; D gene: NA; clone size: few; CDR3 DNA: TGTGCCAGTAGTATCGACGGTGGGGGCACAGATACGCAGTATTTT; CDR3 protein: CASSIDGGGTDTQYF
V gene: TRBV7-9; J gene: TRBJ2-1; D gene: NA; clone size: NA; CDR3 DNA: TGTGACAGCAGCTTCCAAAGCAGCAGGGCTAGCGATCTCCGGACAGCGAACAATGAGCAGTTCTTC; CDR3 protein: CDSSFQSSRASDLRTANNEQFF
V gene: TRBV11-3; J gene: TRBJ1-5; D gene: TRBD1; clone size: NA; CDR3 DNA: TGTGCCAGCAGTTTAAGTCGGGGACAGGGAGGTGCCAGCAATCAGCCCCAGCATTTT; CDR3 protein: CASSLSRGQGGASNQPQHF
V gene: TRBV7-6; J gene: TRBJ1-1; D gene: NA; clone size: NA; CDR3 DNA: TGTGCCAGCAGCTTAGACCCAACAGGTAAGCCGGAAGCTTTCTTT; CDR3 protein: CASSLDPTGKPEAFF
V gene: TRBV19; J gene: TRBJ1-1; D gene: TRBD1; clone size: NA; CDR3 DNA: TGTGCCAGTAACCGACAGGGAGGAAACACTGAAGCTTTCTTT; CDR3 protein: CASNRQGGNTEAFF
V gene: TRBV5-8; J gene: TRBJ1-6; D gene: TRBD1; clone size: NA; CDR3 DNA: TGCGCCAGCAGCCACGACAGGGGAGCTTATTCACCCCTCCACTTT; CDR3 protein: CASSHDRGAYSPLHF
V gene: TRBV9; J gene: TRBJ2-3; D gene: NA; clone size: once; CDR3 DNA: TGTGCCAGCAGCGAAGGGTCGGGTGAGCAGTATTTT; CDR3 protein: CASSEGSGEQYF
V gene: TRBV7-9; J gene: TRBJ2-7; D gene: NA; clone size: NA; CDR3 DNA: TGTGCCAGCAGCTTAAGGGGACTCTCCTACGAGCAGTACTTC; CDR3 protein: CASSLRGLSYEQYF
V gene: TRBV5-5; J gene: TRBJ2-7; D gene: NA; clone size: NA; CDR3 DNA: TGTGCCAGCAGCACCTGGGGCCCCTACGAGCAGTACTTC; CDR3 protein: CASSTWGPYEQYF
V gene: TRBV7-9; J gene: TRBJ2-7; D gene: NA; clone size: NA; CDR3 DNA: TGTGCCAGCAGCTTAAAAGCCCGACCCAACGGTGGCTACTTC; CDR3 protein: CASSLKARPNGGYF
V gene: TRBV7-8; J gene: TRBJ2-3; D gene: NA; clone size: NA; CDR3 DNA: TGTGCCAGCAGCTTTCATCCAGGCCGCGCAACCCTGTCTTTT; CDR3 protein: CASSFHPGRATLSF
V gene: TRBV7-9; J gene: TRBJ2-3; D gene: TRBD1; clone size: NA; CDR3 DNA: TGTGCCAGCAGCCTCGCGGACAGGGGACCAGATACGCAGTTT; CDR3 protein: CASSLADRGPDTQF
V gene: TRBV7-9; J gene: TRBJ2-3; D gene: NA; clone size: NA; CDR3 DNA: TGTGCCAGCAGCCCAGCTGGTCAACAGACTACGCAGTATTTT; CDR3 protein: CASSPAGQQTTQYF
V gene: TRBV7-2; J gene: TRBJ2-2; D gene: TRBD1; clone size: many; CDR3 DNA: TGTGCCAGCAGCTGGACAGGGGCGGACACCGGGGAGCTGTTTTTT; CDR3 protein: CASSWTGADTGELFF
V gene: TRBV19; J gene: TRBJ1-2; D gene: NA; clone size: NA; CDR3 DNA: TGTGCCAGTAGTACGGGACAAGGTGACTATGGCTACACCTTC; CDR3 protein: CASSTGQGDYGYTF